Reported below is one T cell receptor (beta chain). CDR3 length equals 14 residues. Germline V gives CDR1 MNHEY, CDR2 SVGAGI. Trimming took 6 bases from V and 1 from J, leaving 10 bases between them. The sample originates from a study of PD-L1 blockade in urothelial cancer. About the research overall: Median T cell yield from blood was around 140,000.

TCRdb's table, derived via immunoSEQ multiplex PCR, lists solely in-frame clones and lacks some. The sample has 70,000 or so clones; 85% to 90% are singletons. This TCR was sampled from a man between 60 and 75 years old with urothelial cancer. V usage is TRBV6-5 and J usage is TRBJ2-4; weak D call: TRBD2 (6 bases). The source was PBMCs, collected around atezolizumab (anti-PD-L1) treatment. The CDR3 DNA sequence: TGTGCCAGCAGCTTAGGGAGGGCCAAAAACATTCAGTACTTC. Translated, it gives CASSLGRAKNIQYF.